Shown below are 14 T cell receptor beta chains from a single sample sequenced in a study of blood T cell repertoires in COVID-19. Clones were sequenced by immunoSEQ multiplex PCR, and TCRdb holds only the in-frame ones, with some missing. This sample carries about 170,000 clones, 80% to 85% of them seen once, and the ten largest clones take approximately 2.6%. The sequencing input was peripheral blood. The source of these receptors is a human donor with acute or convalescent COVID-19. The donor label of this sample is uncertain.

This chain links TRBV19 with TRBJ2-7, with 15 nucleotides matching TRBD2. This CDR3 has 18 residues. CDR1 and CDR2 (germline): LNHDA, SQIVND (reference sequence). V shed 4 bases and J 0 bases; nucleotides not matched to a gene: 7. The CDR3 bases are TGTGCCAGTAGTAAGGGACTAGCGGGAGGCAGGAGCTCCTACGAGCAGTACTTC. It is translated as CASSKGLAGGRSSYEQYF.

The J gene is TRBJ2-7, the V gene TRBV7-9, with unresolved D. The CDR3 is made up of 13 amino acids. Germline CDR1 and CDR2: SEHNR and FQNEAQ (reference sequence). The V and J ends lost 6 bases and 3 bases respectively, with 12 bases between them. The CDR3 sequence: CASRFWPSYEQYF. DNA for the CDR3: TGTGCCAGCAGATTCTGGCCTAGCTACGAGCAGTACTTC.

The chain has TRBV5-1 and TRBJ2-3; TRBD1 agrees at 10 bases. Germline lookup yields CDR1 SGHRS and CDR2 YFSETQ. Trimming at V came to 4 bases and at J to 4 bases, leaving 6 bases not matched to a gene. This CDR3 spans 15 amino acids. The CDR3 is CASSPGQGIADTQYF. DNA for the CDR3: TGCGCCAGCAGCCCGGGACAGGGGATCGCAGATACGCAGTATTTT.

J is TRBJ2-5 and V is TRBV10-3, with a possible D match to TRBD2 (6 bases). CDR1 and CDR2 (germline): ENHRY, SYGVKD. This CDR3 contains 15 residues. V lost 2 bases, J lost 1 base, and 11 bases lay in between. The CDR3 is CAISEGVSGQETQYF. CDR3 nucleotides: TGTGCCATCAGTGAGGGGGTTAGCGGCCAAGAGACCCAGTACTTC.

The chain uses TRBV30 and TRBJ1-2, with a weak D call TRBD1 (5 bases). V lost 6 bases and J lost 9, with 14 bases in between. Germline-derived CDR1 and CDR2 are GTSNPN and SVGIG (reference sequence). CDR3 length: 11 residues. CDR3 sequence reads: CACNTGGSYTF. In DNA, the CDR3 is TGTGCCTGTAATACGGGGGGGAGCTACACCTTC.

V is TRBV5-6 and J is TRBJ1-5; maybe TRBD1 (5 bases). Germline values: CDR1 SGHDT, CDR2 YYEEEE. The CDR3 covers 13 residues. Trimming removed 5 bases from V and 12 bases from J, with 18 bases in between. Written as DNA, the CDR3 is TGTGCCAGCAGTCTTCAGGGCGCCGCGCGCCAGCATTTT. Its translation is CASSLQGAARQHF.

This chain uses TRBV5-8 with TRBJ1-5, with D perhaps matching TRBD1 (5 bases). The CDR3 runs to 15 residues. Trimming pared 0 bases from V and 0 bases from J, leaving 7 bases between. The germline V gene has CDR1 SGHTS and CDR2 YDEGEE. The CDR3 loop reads CASSLGRDSNQPQHF. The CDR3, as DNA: TGTGCCAGCAGCTTGGGCAGGGATAGCAATCAGCCCCAGCATTTT.

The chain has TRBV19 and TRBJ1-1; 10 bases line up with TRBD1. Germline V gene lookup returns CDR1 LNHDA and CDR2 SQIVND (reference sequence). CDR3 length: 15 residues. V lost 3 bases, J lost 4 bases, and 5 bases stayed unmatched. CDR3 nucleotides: TGTGCCAGTAGTATTGGGGGGACAGGGGCCACTGAAGCTTTCTTT. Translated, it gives CASSIGGTGATEAFF. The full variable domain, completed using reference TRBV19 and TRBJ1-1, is DGGITQSPKYLFRKEGQNVTLSCEQNLNHDAMYWYRQDPGQGLRLIYYSQIVNDFQKGDIAEGYSVSREKKESFPLTVTSAQKNPTAFYLCASSIGGTGATEAFFGQGTRLTVV.

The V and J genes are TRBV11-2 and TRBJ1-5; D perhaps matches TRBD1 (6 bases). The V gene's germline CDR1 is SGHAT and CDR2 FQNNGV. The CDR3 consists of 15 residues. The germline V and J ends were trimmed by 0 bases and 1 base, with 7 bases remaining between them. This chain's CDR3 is CASSLERGSNQPQHF. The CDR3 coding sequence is TGTGCCAGCAGCTTAGAGAGGGGGAGCAATCAGCCCCAGCATTTT. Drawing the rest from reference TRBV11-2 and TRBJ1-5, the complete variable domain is EAGVAQSPRYKIIEKRQSVAFWCNPISGHATLYWYQQILGQGPKLLIQFQNNGVVDDSQLPKDRFSAERLKGVDSTLKIQPAKLEDSAVYLCASSLERGSNQPQHFGDGTRLSIL.

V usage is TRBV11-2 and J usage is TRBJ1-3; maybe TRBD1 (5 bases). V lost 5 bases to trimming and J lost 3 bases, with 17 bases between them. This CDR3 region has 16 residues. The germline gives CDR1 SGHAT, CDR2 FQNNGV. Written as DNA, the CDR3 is TGTGCCAGCAGCCCTACGGCAGGGTTAGGTGGAAACACCATATATTTT. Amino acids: CASSPTAGLGGNTIYF.

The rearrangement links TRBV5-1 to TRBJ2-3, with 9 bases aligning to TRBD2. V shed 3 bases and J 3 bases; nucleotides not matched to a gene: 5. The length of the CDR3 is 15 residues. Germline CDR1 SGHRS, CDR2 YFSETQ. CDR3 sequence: CASSSLAGVTDTQYF. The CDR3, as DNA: TGCGCCAGCAGCTCACTAGCGGGCGTTACAGATACGCAGTATTTT.

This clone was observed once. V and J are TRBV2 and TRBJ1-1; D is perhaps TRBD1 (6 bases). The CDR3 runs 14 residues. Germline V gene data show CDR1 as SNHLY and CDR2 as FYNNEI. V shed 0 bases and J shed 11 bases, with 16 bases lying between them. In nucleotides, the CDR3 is TGTGCCAGCAGTGAAGCAACAGGGCCCGGGCGGGCTTTCTTT. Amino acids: CASSEATGPGRAFF.

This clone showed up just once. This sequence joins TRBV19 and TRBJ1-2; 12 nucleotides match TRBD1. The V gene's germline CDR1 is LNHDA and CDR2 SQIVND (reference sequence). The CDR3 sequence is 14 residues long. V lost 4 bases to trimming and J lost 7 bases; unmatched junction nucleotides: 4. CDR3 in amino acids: CASSTRGQGAGYTF. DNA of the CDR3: TGTGCCAGTAGTACCCGGGGACAGGGGGCTGGCTACACCTTC.

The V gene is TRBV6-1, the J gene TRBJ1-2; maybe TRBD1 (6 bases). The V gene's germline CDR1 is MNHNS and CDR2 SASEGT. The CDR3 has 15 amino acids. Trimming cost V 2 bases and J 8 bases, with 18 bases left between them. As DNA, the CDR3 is TGTGCCAGCAGTGAATCCCAGGGGATGAAAGAGGGCTACACCTTC. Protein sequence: CASSESQGMKEGYTF.